Listed here is a single T cell receptor (beta chain). The target antigen is unknown. Produced via immunoSEQ multiplex PCR; TCRdb's table is partial and in-frame only. The sample consists of 85,000 to 90,000 clones, about 91% of them appearing once. This entry comes from a study of T cell responses to AZD1222 COVID-19 vaccine. The study's findings and limits: Spike was spanned by vaccine-associated CD4 TCRs, with dominance at 160-218 and 743-854. Of the AZD1222 recipients, only six or seven were seropositive at baseline. Repertoires were collected only later (after the peak T cell response had occurred).

CDR3 length: 16 residues. The germline V gene encodes CDR1 SQVTM and CDR2 ANQGSEA. After removal of 3 bases from V and 4 bases from J, the junction contained 10 bases not matched to a gene. The genes are TRBV29-1 and TRBJ2-1, with 9 bases aligning to TRBD2. The receptor was derived from an adult in good health. Specimen: peripheral blood, collected on day 0 of MenACWY control vaccination. The CDR3 DNA reads as TGCAGCGTTGATAGCGGGGGCCCCCCCTTTTACAATGAGCAGTTCTTC. Residues: CSVDSGGPPFYNEQFF.